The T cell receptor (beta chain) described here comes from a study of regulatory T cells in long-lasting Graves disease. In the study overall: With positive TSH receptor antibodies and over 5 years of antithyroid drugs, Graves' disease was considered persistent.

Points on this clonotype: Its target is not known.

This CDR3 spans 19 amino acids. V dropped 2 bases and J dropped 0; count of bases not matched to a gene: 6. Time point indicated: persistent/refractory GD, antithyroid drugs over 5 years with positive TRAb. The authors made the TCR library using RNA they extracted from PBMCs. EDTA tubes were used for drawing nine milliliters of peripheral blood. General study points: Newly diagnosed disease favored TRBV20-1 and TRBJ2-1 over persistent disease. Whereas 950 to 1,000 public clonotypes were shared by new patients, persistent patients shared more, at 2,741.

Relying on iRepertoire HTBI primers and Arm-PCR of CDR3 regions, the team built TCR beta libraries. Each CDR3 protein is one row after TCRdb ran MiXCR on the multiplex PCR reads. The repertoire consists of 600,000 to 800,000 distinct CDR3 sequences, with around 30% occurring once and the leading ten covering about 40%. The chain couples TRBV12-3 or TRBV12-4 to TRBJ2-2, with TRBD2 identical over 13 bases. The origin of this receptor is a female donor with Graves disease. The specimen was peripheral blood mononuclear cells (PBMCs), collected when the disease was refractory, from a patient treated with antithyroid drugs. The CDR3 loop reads CASSLNRGLAGPNTGELFF. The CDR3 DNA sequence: TGTGCCAGCAGTTTAAATCGGGGACTAGCGGGACCGAACACCGGGGAGCTGTTTTTT.